Described below is a single TCR beta chain sequence and its context. This sample is part of a study of OX40 agonist ivuxolimab in advanced cancers. Only in-frame clones appear in the TCRdb table, and some are missing; sequencing was by immunoSEQ multiplex PCR. The top ten clones hold about 1.2% of a sample with roughly 110,000 clones, approximately 90% of them seen once. Trimming pared 8 bases from V and 6 bases from J, leaving 18 bases between. This CDR3 is 13 amino acids long. The chain joins TRBV5-3 to TRBJ2-7; D is uncertain. TRBV5-3 is placed among ORFs of uncertain function. The source was CD4+ or CD8+ T cells sorted from blood, collected in a trial of the OX40 agonist ivuxolimab. The TCR originated in an adult with an advanced solid tumor such as melanoma, head and neck, liver or kidney cancer. The CDR3 DNA follows: TGTGCCAGCAGCAAACGGAGTTCCGGCGAGCAGTACTTC. Translating it yields CASSKRSSGEQYF.